A single sample gave rise to the 28 T cell receptor beta chains below, sequenced in a study of blood T cells in healthy people across ages (dated by TCRdb to 2014 to 2015). To prepare the library, 5' RACE was applied. The instrument given in TCRdb is Illumina HiSeq 2500. A second PCR of roughly 7 to 12 cycles was run with a J-beta primer mix and a sample-barcoded 5' primer. TCRdb reran the public reads through fastp at Q25 and MiXCR, keeping productive beta chains. When rows share a CDR3 protein, they turn into one entry using the most common DNA and genes. The sample table lists roughly 560,000 distinct CDR3 sequences, nearly 25% of them with a count of one. The ten most abundant clones make up roughly 9% of the sample. The sample was also linked to a second study, of T cells of mothers and their children.

Input material: blood. These TCRs come from a boy aged 5-17 years in good health.

The chain combines TRBV12-3 or TRBV12-4 with TRBJ1-2; 10 nucleotides agree with TRBD1. The CDR3 is 14 amino acids. The ends lost 7 bases at V and 8 bases at J; junction bases unmatched: 10. The CDR3 nucleotides are TGTGCCAGCACCGCAGACAGGGGGCTAGGAGGCTACACCTTC. Protein sequence: CASTADRGLGGYTF.

This clonotype was observed a handful of times. The V call is TRBV29-1, the J call TRBJ2-1; TRBD2 matches 9 bases. The junction had 8 bases not matched to a gene; V was cut back by 8 bases and J by 0 bases. The germline V gene has CDR1 SQVTM and CDR2 ANQGSEA. This CDR3 contains 15 residues. Here the CDR3 reads CSTEAGGPSYNEQFF. DNA of the CDR3: TGCAGCACAGAGGCGGGAGGGCCCTCCTACAATGAGCAGTTCTTC.

This rearrangement joins TRBV5-5 to TRBJ2-7; D possibly corresponds to TRBD2 (6 bases). Trimming pared 2 bases from V and 4 bases from J, leaving 22 bases between. The CDR3 is 17 residues long. In germline, CDR1 is SGHKS, CDR2 YYEKEE (reference sequence). CDR3 DNA sequence: TGTGCCAGCAGCTTAATCGGGGCCGGGACTCCTGGTTACGAGCAGTACTTC. Protein sequence: CASSLIGAGTPGYEQYF.

The genes are TRBV4-1 and TRBJ1-1, with D possibly TRBD1 on 5 matching bases. V lost 0 bases and J 9 bases, leaving 14 bases between the germline ends. CDR1 is MGHRA, CDR2 YSYEKL, per germline. The CDR3 has 14 residues. As DNA, the CDR3 is TGCGCCAGCAGCCAAGACTACCGGACACAACAAGCTTTCTTT. Its translation: CASSQDYRTQQAFF.

This clonotype has a handful of counts. The chain joins TRBV3-1 to TRBJ2-7; 10 bases are a match to TRBD2. The CDR3 spans 16 residues. Germline V CDR1 and CDR2: LGHDT, YNNKEL (reference sequence). J gave up 4 bases and V 4 bases, and 10 bases lay outside the gene matches. For the CDR3, the DNA is TGTGCCAGCAGCCCTCTAAGCGGGGGGGCCAAGTACGAGCAGTACTTC. Translating it yields CASSPLSGGAKYEQYF.

The CDR3 loop reads CSARVGAGGATNEKLFF. CDR3 in DNA: TGCAGTGCTAGAGTCGGGGCAGGGGGCGCAACTAATGAAAAACTGTTTTTT. The chain links TRBV20-1 to TRBJ1-4; TRBD1 matches at 8 bases. The CDR3 contains 17 residues. The V gene's germline CDR1 is DFQATT and CDR2 SNEGSKA (reference sequence). The V gene end was trimmed by 1 base and the J gene end by 0 bases; junction bases not matched to a gene: 7.

This chain connects TRBV7-8 to TRBJ2-5; TRBD2 agrees at 10 bases. The CDR3 loop spans 13 amino acids. Per the germline V gene, CDR1 is SGHVS and CDR2 is FQNEAQ. V shed 7 bases and J 5 bases; nucleotides not matched to a gene: 4. The CDR3 DNA reads TGTGCCAGCACTAAGCGGGAGGGGGAGACCCAGTACTTC. As protein: CASTKREGETQYF.

The chain employs TRBV10-3 and TRBJ2-4, with D possibly matching TRBD2 (6 bases). Trimming pared 3 bases from V and 8 bases from J, leaving 14 bases between. Germline-derived CDR1 and CDR2 are ENHRY and SYGVKD. The CDR3 contains 14 residues. For the CDR3, the DNA is TGTGCCATCAGTGATACTAGCATCCCGGACATTCAGTACTTC. Its translation: CAISDTSIPDIQYF.

This clonotype was picked up a small number of times. The J gene is TRBJ2-3, the V gene TRBV28, with D perhaps matching TRBD2 (6 bases). Trimming shortened V by 5 bases and J by 2 bases, and 35 bases separated the two germline ends. The CDR3 length is 22 residues. CDR1 is MDHEN and CDR2 is SYDVKM in the germline V gene. CDR3 in amino acids: CASSHYWDWGNSGRGNTDTQYF. CDR3 sequence (DNA): TGTGCCAGCAGTCATTACTGGGACTGGGGAAACAGCGGGCGGGGAAACACAGATACGCAGTATTTT.

This rearrangement joins TRBV7-2 to TRBJ1-5; D remains ambiguous. The CDR3 sequence is 15 residues long. The V gene lost 0 bases and the J gene lost 5 bases, with 11 bases spanning the gap. Germline V gene sequence: CDR1 SGHTA, CDR2 FQGNSA. DNA for the CDR3: TGTGCCAGCAGCTTAGCGGGCAGGAGGGATCAGCCCCAGCATTTT. This gives the protein CASSLAGRRDQPQHF.

The sample holds a few counts of this clonotype. The CDR3 nucleotides are TGTGCCAGCAGTTTATCGTATCGGGACTTCTATGGCTACACCTTC. Amino acid sequence: CASSLSYRDFYGYTF. The chain links TRBV27 to TRBJ1-2; a weak D match, TRBD1 (5 bases). The germline CDR1 and CDR2 sequences are MNHEY and SMNVEV (reference sequence). The CDR3 contains 15 residues. With 0 bases removed from V and 4 bases from J, the gap between germline ends came to 12 bases.

This clonotype was observed a handful of times. The chain carries TRBV4-1 and TRBJ2-5, with a tentative D call TRBD2 (5 bases). The end of the DNA fits TRBJ2-7 better, so the J call may be wrong. The CDR3 totals 16 residues. Per the germline V gene, CDR1 is MGHRA and CDR2 is YSYEKL. CDR3 amino acids: CASSQDSLGAPYEQYF. The DNA of the CDR3 is TGCGCCAGCAGCCAAGATTCACTAGGCGCCCCCTACGAGCAGTACTTC.

This clonotype has only a few counts. CDR3 region: CSVRLAGTYEQYF. CDR3 DNA sequence: TGCAGCGTCAGACTAGCGGGAACCTACGAGCAGTACTTC. This chain joins TRBV29-1 and TRBJ2-7; 11 bases fit TRBD2. The CDR3 contains 13 residues. In germline, CDR1 is SQVTM, CDR2 ANQGSEA. The V segment lost 6 bases and the J segment 2 bases; nucleotides outside the gene matches: 3.

This clonotype has more than one count but fewer than ten. The CDR3 nucleotides are TGCGCCAGCAGCCAAGATGTGGCAGGGAAAAACATTCAGTACTTC. Residues: CASSQDVAGKNIQYF. This chain connects TRBV4-1 to TRBJ2-4; D perhaps matches TRBD1 (5 bases). The germline V and J ends were trimmed by 0 bases and 4 bases, with 10 bases remaining between them. This CDR3 contains 15 residues. Germline CDR1 is MGHRA and CDR2 is YSYEKL.

The V call is TRBV7-9, the J call TRBJ2-7; perhaps TRBD1 as D (6 bases). CDR1 and CDR2 from the germline V gene are SEHNR and FQNEAQ (reference sequence). V was shortened by 1 base and J by 3 bases, with 10 bases between the two germline ends. The length of the CDR3 is 14 residues. The CDR3 region has the DNA TGTGCCAGCAGCTTAGTTCAGGGACACTACGAGCAGTACTTC. As protein: CASSLVQGHYEQYF.

This clonotype was seen only a few times. The chain uses TRBV4-3 and TRBJ2-6; D gene ambiguous. CDR3 length equals 18 residues. V was shortened by 0 bases and J by 0 bases, with 12 bases between the two germline ends. Germline V gene lookup returns CDR1 LGHNA and CDR2 YSLEER. The chain's CDR3 is CASSQEDQAYSGANVLTF. For the CDR3, the DNA is TGCGCCAGCAGCCAAGAGGATCAGGCCTACTCTGGGGCCAACGTCCTGACTTTC.

The rearrangement uses TRBV6-2 or TRBV6-3 and TRBJ2-4; a weak D match, TRBD1 (6 bases). CDR3 length equals 17 residues. Germline CDR1 MNHEY, CDR2 SVGEGT. Trimming shortened V by 6 bases and J by 3 bases, and 21 bases separated the two germline ends. This CDR3 is CASRGLQGPEDKNIQYF. The CDR3 coding sequence is TGTGCCAGCAGGGGGCTACAGGGCCCCGAGGACAAAAACATTCAGTACTTC.

This clonotype came up a few times. V usage is TRBV9 and J usage is TRBJ1-1, with a tentative D call TRBD1 (5 bases). The CDR3 extends over 15 amino acids. V lost 1 base, J lost 10 bases, and 20 bases lay in between. Germline-derived CDR1 and CDR2 are SGDLS and YYNGEE. The CDR3 DNA reads TGTGCCAGCAGCGTAACATCCTACCCTGGGACGGGAGCTTTCTTT. Its translation is CASSVTSYPGTGAFF.

This clonotype has only one observation. V is TRBV11-2 and J is TRBJ2-3, with D perhaps TRBD2 (6 bases). The germline V gene encodes CDR1 SGHAT and CDR2 FQNNGV. The CDR3 covers 14 residues. V lost 4 bases and J 5 bases, leaving 13 bases between the germline ends. The CDR3 DNA is TGTGCCAGCAGCTCCCTAAGGAGGGTAGATACGCAGTATTTT. Its protein product is CASSSLRRVDTQYF.

This clonotype occurred many times. This rearrangement joins TRBV5-1 to TRBJ2-1, with D possibly being TRBD1 (5 bases). The V gene lost 0 bases and the J gene lost 5 bases, with 12 bases spanning the gap. This CDR3 has 15 residues. CDR1 and CDR2 from the germline V gene are SGHRS and YFSETQ. CDR3 residues: CASSLDLRVHNEQFF. The CDR3 DNA reads TGCGCCAGCAGCTTGGATCTCAGGGTACACAATGAGCAGTTCTTC.

This clonotype appeared many times. The chain links TRBV12-3 or TRBV12-4 to TRBJ2-7, with 10 nucleotides matching TRBD1. There are 14 residues in the CDR3. The J segment lost 2 bases and the V segment lost 5 bases, leaving 3 bases of the junction unmatched. The CDR3 here is CASSGGTGAYEQYF. In DNA, the CDR3 is TGTGCCAGCAGTGGAGGGACAGGGGCCTACGAGCAGTACTTC.

This clonotype was seen a handful of times. This chain uses TRBV4-1 with TRBJ2-1, with D tentatively TRBD2 (6 bases). CDR1 and CDR2 (germline): MGHRA, YSYEKL. Trimming pared 1 base from V and 14 bases from J, leaving 21 bases between. The CDR3 loop spans 15 amino acids. CDR3 protein: CASSQVQTRGGFEFF. For the CDR3, the DNA is TGCGCCAGCAGCCAAGTGCAGACGCGGGGAGGCTTTGAGTTCTTC.

A note on this clonotype: At one end, the junction sequence differs from germline, possibly due to a read error. The chain uses TRBV27 and TRBJ2-3; possible D gene TRBD1, 5 bases. CDR3 length: 18 residues. CDR1 is MNHEY, CDR2 SMNVEV, per germline (reference sequence). The CDR3 nucleotides are TGTGCCAGTAGTTTTGTCCGGACCCGCGCAGGGTTCCCAGATACGCAGTATTTT. Translating it yields CASSFVRTRAGFPDTQYF.

This clonotype appeared a few times. The V and J genes are TRBV11-2 and TRBJ2-5, with 7 bases lining up with TRBD1. The germline gives CDR1 SGHAT, CDR2 FQNNGV. J was trimmed by 5 bases and V by 5 bases; bases with no gene match: 8. The CDR3 sequence is 14 residues long. DNA of the CDR3: TGTGCCAGCAGCCCCGCACAGGGGTTGGAGACCCAGTACTTC. Amino acids: CASSPAQGLETQYF. Using reference TRBV11-2 and TRBJ2-5 for the parts outside the CDR3, the full variable domain is EAGVAQSPRYKIIEKRQSVAFWCNPISGHATLYWYQQILGQGPKLLIQFQNNGVVDDSQLPKDRFSAERLKGVDSTLKIQPAKLEDSAVYLCASSPAQGLETQYFGPGTRLLVL.

This clonotype has only a few counts. The chain is built from TRBV12-5 and TRBJ2-5; possibly TRBD2 for D (5 bases). The last part of the DNA fits TRBJ2-7 better; the J call may be wrong. The CDR3 has 13 amino acids. Germline values: CDR1 LGHNT, CDR2 FRNRAP. The CDR3 here is CASAPGITYEQYF. For the CDR3, the DNA is TGTGCTAGTGCCCCCGGGATTACCTACGAGCAGTACTTC.

The V gene is TRBV5-1, the J gene TRBJ2-5; D call uncertain. The CDR3 totals 14 residues. V was pared by 0 bases and J by 3 bases, with 9 bases between. Germline CDR1 reads SGHRS; CDR2 reads YFSETQ. The CDR3 nucleotides are TGCGCCAGCAGCTTGGGTGACATCGAAGAGACCCAGTACTTC. Protein sequence: CASSLGDIEETQYF.

A word on this clonotype: One end of the junction does not line up with germline, which may come from a read error. This chain links TRBV29-1 with TRBJ2-3; the D call may be TRBD1 or TRBD2 (5 bases each). The CDR3 length is 21 residues. Germline-derived CDR1 and CDR2 are SQVTM and ANQGSEA. The CDR3 sequence: CSVVFGKGRRSPFLDTDTHYF. The CDR3 DNA reads as TGCAGCGTTGTTTTTGGGAAGGGACGCCGAAGCCCGTTCTTGGACACAGATACGCACTATTTT.

DNA for the CDR3: TGTGCCAGCAGTTTGCAGGGACAGGCGAGACCTCAGTACTTC. Translating gives CASSLQGQARPQYF. The rearrangement uses TRBV27 and TRBJ2-7; 8 nucleotides align to TRBD1. With 3 bases clipped from V and 10 bases from J, the junction kept 11 bases outside the gene matches. The CDR3 has 14 amino acids. Germline V lookup: CDR1 MNHEY, CDR2 SMNVEV (reference sequence).